This entry lists 27 T cell receptor beta chains sequenced from one sample in a study of shared clonotypes between healthy human individuals. Data came from immunoSEQ multiplex PCR; TCRdb stores just in-frame clones and leaves some out. The table has over a million clones, about 84% seen once; the top ten hold roughly 0.65%. Sequencing was performed on memory CD4+ T cells from PBMCs. Subset of the sample: CD45RA-negative fraction. Every receptor here comes from a man younger than 35 in good health. Some clones in this sample may be carry-over from other donors' samples.

The chain links TRBV14 to TRBJ2-1, with D possibly called TRBD1 or TRBD2 (5 bases each). CDR1 and CDR2 (germline): SGHDN, FVKESK. Trimming left V 0 bases short and J 11 bases short, with 11 bases between. The CDR3 length is 13 residues. The CDR3 is CASSQERGTKQFF. The CDR3 coding sequence is TGTGCCAGCAGCCAAGAGAGAGGGACCAAGCAGTTCTTC.

This clone was counted only a few times. V gene TRBV10-3 combines with J gene TRBJ2-1, with a tentative D call TRBD1 (5 bases). The CDR3 extends over 15 amino acids. The V end lost 4 bases, the J end lost 0 bases, and 10 bases lay between the germline ends. CDR1 and CDR2 from the germline V gene are ENHRY and SYGVKD. DNA for the CDR3: TGTGCCATCAGTGTTGGCAGGGACTCCTACAATGAGCAGTTCTTC. Its translation is CAISVGRDSYNEQFF.

This chain uses TRBV5-1 with TRBJ1-1; TRBD1 matches at 11 bases. Germline CDR1 and CDR2: SGHRS and YFSETQ. The CDR3 totals 14 residues. J lost 5 bases, V lost 4 bases, and 4 bases had no gene match. The CDR3 sequence: CASSKGTGGTEAFF. The CDR3, as DNA: TGCGCCAGCAGCAAGGGGACAGGGGGTACTGAAGCTTTCTTT.

There are many counts of this clone. The identical CDR3 is also encoded by other nucleotide sequences in the sample. The genes are TRBV7-8 and TRBJ2-3; TRBD2 aligns across 11 bases. Trimming removed 5 bases from V and 0 bases from J; junction bases left unmatched: 4. Germline assignment: CDR1 SGHVS and CDR2 FQNEAQ. The length of the CDR3 is 16 residues. CDR3 sequence (DNA): TGTGCCAGCAGCCTCCGGACTAGCGGGAGCACAGATACGCAGTATTTT. Its translation: CASSLRTSGSTDTQYF.

This clone appeared once. V is TRBV7-9 and J is TRBJ1-1, with D unresolved. Trimming took off 4 bases at V and 3 bases at J, with 9 bases between the two ends. From germline, CDR1 is SEHNR and CDR2 FQNEAQ (reference sequence). This CDR3 comprises 13 residues. The CDR3 here is CASSSPGHTEAFF. The DNA of the CDR3 is TGTGCCAGCAGCTCCCCGGGCCACACTGAAGCTTTCTTT.

The CDR3 DNA follows: TGCAGCGTTGGGGCCCAGGGGGCGAATCCCTGGGAGACCCAGTACTTC. Translating gives CSVGAQGANPWETQYF. The chain is built from TRBV29-1 and TRBJ2-5; 8 bases are a match to TRBD1. Germline CDR1 and CDR2: SQVTM and ANQGSEA. CDR3 length: 16 residues. V trimming: 4 bases; J trimming: 5 bases; junction bases outside the gene matches: 15.

The table lists this clone with a few counts. The rearrangement links TRBV2 to TRBJ1-3; D not certain. V lost 8 bases and J lost 0, with 14 bases in between. CDR3 length: 15 amino acids. Germline CDR1 is SNHLY and CDR2 is FYNNEI. Here the CDR3 reads CASSSRPSSGNTIYF. The CDR3 coding sequence is TGTGCCAGCTCGTCCAGGCCCTCCTCTGGAAACACCATATATTTT.

This chain connects TRBV11-1 to TRBJ2-1; D remains ambiguous. The length of the CDR3 is 12 residues. Trimming stripped 6 bases from V and 5 bases from J, with 8 bases between. Germline V gene sequence: CDR1 SGHAT, CDR2 FQDESV (reference sequence). The CDR3 region has the DNA TGTGCCAGCAGGGCGAGTAACAATGAGCAGTTCTTC. Its protein product is CASRASNNEQFF. Complete variable domain (other parts from reference TRBV11-1 and TRBJ2-1): EAEVAQSPRYKITEKSQAVAFWCDPISGHATLYWYRQILGQGPELLVQFQDESVVDDSQLPKDRFSAERLKGVDSTLKIQPAELGDSAMYLCASRASNNEQFFGPGTRLTVL.

The rearrangement uses TRBV9 and TRBJ1-5; tentative D call: TRBD1 (5 bases). CDR1 is SGDLS and CDR2 is YYNGEE in the germline V gene. CDR3 length: 13 residues. V was pared by 0 bases and J by 7 bases, with 8 bases between. This CDR3 is CASSVAGEQPQHF. The CDR3 bases are TGTGCCAGCAGCGTAGCGGGGGAACAGCCCCAGCATTTT.

V gene TRBV4-2 combines with J gene TRBJ1-5, with 8 bases that match TRBD1. With 4 bases clipped from V and 1 base from J, the junction kept 3 bases outside the gene matches. CDR1 and CDR2 from the germline V gene are LGHNA and YNFKEQ. The length of the CDR3 is 15 residues. DNA of the CDR3: TGTGCCAGCAGCCCGACAGGGGTGAGCAATCAGCCCCAGCATTTT. Amino acids: CASSPTGVSNQPQHF.

The CDR3 DNA follows: TGTGCCAGCACTGGACTAGCGGGGTCCCCGTGGTCCTACGAGCAGTACTTC. The encoded protein is CASTGLAGSPWSYEQYF. This rearrangement joins TRBV28 to TRBJ2-7; 12 bases are a match to TRBD2. This CDR3 has 17 residues. The V gene end was trimmed by 7 bases and the J gene end by 1 base; junction bases not matched to a gene: 11. Germline lookup yields CDR1 MDHEN and CDR2 SYDVKM.

Points on this clone: Given a much more abundant clone one base away, this may be a read error. The chain combines TRBV7-2 with TRBJ1-5; D not resolved. Trimming left V 0 bases short and J 0 bases short, with 6 bases between. The CDR3 totals 15 residues. Looked up from germline, CDR1 is SGHTA and CDR2 is FQGNSA. CDR3 loop: CASSLAGNSNQPQHF. Here the CDR3 DNA reads TGTGCCAGCAGCTTAGCGGGGAATAGCAATCAGCCCCAGCATTTT.

With regard to this clone: A far larger clone is one base from this, pointing to a likely read error. This chain connects TRBV7-2 to TRBJ1-1, with unresolved D. The CDR3 loop spans 14 amino acids. The germline V gene encodes CDR1 SGHTA and CDR2 FQGNSA. This chain's CDR3 is CASSFKTVNAEAFF. CDR3 DNA sequence: TGTGCCAGCAGCTTCAAAACAGTGAACGCTGAAGCTTTCTTT.

The genes are TRBV6-5 and TRBJ2-7; D call uncertain. The germline CDR1 and CDR2 sequences are MNHEY and SVGAGI. The length of the CDR3 is 15 residues. V lost 4 bases and J lost 3, with 16 bases in between. CDR3 nucleotides: TGTGCCAGCAGTTCACAACAGAAAACCTACTACGAGCAGTACTTC. Residues: CASSSQQKTYYEQYF.

The V call is TRBV2, the J call TRBJ1-5; D unresolved. Trimming took off 10 bases at V and 5 bases at J, with 15 bases between the two ends. The CDR3 runs to 13 residues. In germline, CDR1 is SNHLY, CDR2 FYNNEI. The CDR3 loop is CATAGEVDQPQHF. The CDR3 coding sequence is TGTGCCACCGCGGGAGAGGTAGATCAGCCCCAGCATTTT.

This clone was detected only a few times. The V call is TRBV29-1, the J call TRBJ1-1; D is unclear. From germline, CDR1 is SQVTM and CDR2 ANQGSEA. The CDR3 has 13 amino acids. V lost 0 bases and J lost 2, with 7 bases in between. The CDR3 nucleotides read TGCAGCGTTGAAGATCTTGACAACACTGAAGCTTTCTTT. It is translated as CSVEDLDNTEAFF.

The chain joins TRBV15 to TRBJ2-2; D might be TRBD1 or TRBD2, each matching 6 bases. The CDR3 has 17 amino acids. Between the trimmed V and J ends, which lost 0 bases and 7 bases, there was a span of 18 bases. Per germline, CDR1 LNHNV and CDR2 YYDKDF (reference sequence). The CDR3 region is CATSRDLNREVHGELFF. CDR3 in DNA: TGTGCCACCAGCAGAGATCTAAACAGGGAGGTACACGGGGAGCTGTTTTTT.

The rearrangement uses TRBV5-1 and TRBJ2-5, with 8 bases fitting TRBD1. Matching the DNA end better, TRBJ2-7 makes the J call doubtful. Germline V gene data show CDR1 as SGHRS and CDR2 as YFSETQ. This CDR3 spans 15 amino acids. The CDR3 DNA reads as TGCGCCAGCAGCTTCATGGCAGGGGGCTGGGACGAGCAGTACTTC. It encodes CASSFMAGGWDEQYF.

The chain is built from TRBV7-9 and TRBJ1-1; D is possibly TRBD1 (5 bases). Trimming took off 2 bases at V and 7 bases at J, with 14 bases between the two ends. From germline, CDR1 is SEHNR and CDR2 FQNEAQ (reference sequence). CDR3 length equals 14 residues. CDR3 sequence: CASSLSNAGGEAFF. CDR3 nucleotide sequence: TGTGCCAGCAGCTTAAGTAACGCCGGGGGTGAAGCTTTCTTT.

The sample holds a few counts of this clone. At the DNA level, this CDR3 is encoded by other sequences in the same sample as well. This chain uses TRBV13 with TRBJ2-3; D is unclear. V gave up 0 bases and J gave up 1 base, with 5 bases separating them. The CDR3 runs to 14 residues. CDR1 PRHDT and CDR2 FYEKMQ come from the germline V gene (reference sequence). The CDR3 DNA follows: TGTGCCAGCAGCTTAGGCCACGGCACAGATACGCAGTATTTT. Translation: CASSLGHGTDTQYF.

The rearrangement links TRBV10-3 to TRBJ2-1; D may correspond to TRBD1 or TRBD2 (7 bases each). This CDR3 contains 16 residues. Germline CDR1 and CDR2: ENHRY and SYGVKD. V was cut by 3 bases and J by 2 bases, with 14 bases left in between. The CDR3 region is CAISDRQGGTYNEQFF. The CDR3 nucleotides are TGTGCCATCAGTGATCGGCAGGGGGGGACCTACAATGAGCAGTTCTTC.

The chain couples TRBV19 to TRBJ2-6, with 9 bases matching TRBD1. The germline V gene encodes CDR1 LNHDA and CDR2 SQIVND (reference sequence). The CDR3 covers 15 residues. V trimming: 11 bases; J trimming: 4 bases; junction bases outside the gene matches: 9. The CDR3 protein is CAVGTGFLGANVLTF. As DNA, the CDR3 is TGTGCCGTCGGGACAGGGTTTCTCGGGGCCAACGTCCTGACTTTC.

As regards this clone: A much larger clone lies a single base off, so this may be a read error. The genes are TRBV11-3 and TRBJ2-5; 10 bases align to TRBD2. Losses at the gene ends were 3 bases for V and 6 bases for J; bases not matched to a gene: 7. The CDR3 consists of 15 residues. Germline V gives CDR1 SGHNT, CDR2 YENEEA. The CDR3 here is CASSFLAGVGKTQYF. In DNA, the CDR3 is TGTGCCAGCAGCTTCCTAGCGGGAGTGGGGAAGACCCAGTACTTC.

V and J are TRBV5-1 and TRBJ2-5; TRBD2 matches 8 bases. The CDR3 length is 18 residues. With 0 bases clipped from V and 2 bases from J, the junction kept 12 bases outside the gene matches. From germline, CDR1 is SGHRS and CDR2 YFSETQ. The CDR3 DNA reads as TGCGCCAGCAGCTTGGCCGGGGGGGCCCCACGGCGACAAGAGACCCAGTACTTC. This codes for CASSLAGGAPRRQETQYF.

The chain links TRBV7-2 to TRBJ2-4, with 9 bases aligning to TRBD2. V was pared by 5 bases and J by 15 bases, with 11 bases of the junction left unmatched. Germline CDR1 is SGHTA and CDR2 is FQGNSA. This CDR3 is built from 13 residues. The CDR3 nucleotides are TGTGCCAGCAGCCCCCCTGCTCTAGCGGGATTGTACTTC. Translated, it gives CASSPPALAGLYF. The variable domain in full, completed from reference TRBV7-2 and TRBJ2-4, reads GAGVSQSPSNKVTEKGKDVELRCDPISGHTALYWYRQSLGQGLEFLIYFQGNSAPDKSGLPSDRFSAERTGGSVSTLTIQRTQQEDSAVYLCASSPPALAGLYFGAGTRLSVL.

J is TRBJ2-7 and V is TRBV29-1; D is undetermined. Germline assignment: CDR1 SQVTM and CDR2 ANQGSEA. This CDR3 contains 13 residues. V lost 2 bases and J 5 bases, leaving 13 bases between the germline ends. The CDR3 loop is CSVEWSTRDEQYF. The CDR3 bases are TGCAGCGTTGAATGGTCTACAAGGGACGAGCAGTACTTC.

This chain joins TRBV11-2 and TRBJ2-7; TRBD2 matches at 11 bases. The CDR3 loop spans 17 amino acids. Germline assignment: CDR1 SGHAT and CDR2 FQNNGV. V gave up 1 base and J gave up 2 bases; unmatched junction bases: 7. The CDR3 DNA reads TGTGCCAGCAGCTTAGCCCGACTAGCGGGAAGGGCCTACGAGCAGTACTTC. Amino acid sequence: CASSLARLAGRAYEQYF.